The 16 T cell receptor beta chains below all came from one sample that was sequenced in a study of blood T cell repertoires in COVID-19. Produced via immunoSEQ multiplex PCR; TCRdb's table is partial and in-frame only. The sample carries more than 200,000 clones, approximately 88% recorded once. Sequenced: peripheral blood. The source of these receptors is a woman in her 30s with COVID-19, enrolled during active disease.

The rearrangement uses TRBV19 and TRBJ1-2; D ambiguous. Germline V CDR1 and CDR2: LNHDA, SQIVND (reference sequence). The CDR3 extends over 12 amino acids. V was pared by 4 bases and J by 7 bases, with 10 bases between. CDR3 sequence: CASSSPGPGYTF. The CDR3, as DNA: TGTGCCAGTAGTAGCCCTGGGCCTGGCTACACCTTC.

Here the CDR3 DNA reads TGTGCCAGCAGCTTAGACGGGGCGGGAGCTGAGCAGTTCTTC. It specifies CASSLDGAGAEQFF. The J gene is TRBJ2-1, the V gene TRBV7-2; 7 bases match TRBD2. This CDR3 spans 14 amino acids. The V and J ends lost 1 base and 9 bases, in that order; junction bases with no gene match: 6. The germline V gene encodes CDR1 SGHTA and CDR2 FQGNSA.

The chain is built from TRBV19 and TRBJ1-6; 10 bases match TRBD1. This CDR3 comprises 18 residues. Germline V CDR1 and CDR2: LNHDA, SQIVND (reference sequence). Unmatched junction bases numbered 17, after V lost 7 bases and J lost 8 bases. CDR3 DNA sequence: TGTGCCAGTAACTCCATGGGGTTCGGGACAGGGGTCGATTCACCCCTCCACTTT. The encoded protein is CASNSMGFGTGVDSPLHF.

The chain is built from TRBV19 and TRBJ2-2; 7 nucleotides line up with TRBD2. The germline V gene has CDR1 LNHDA and CDR2 SQIVND (reference sequence). V was pared by 7 bases and J by 5 bases, with 13 bases of the junction left unmatched. This CDR3 region has 16 residues. The CDR3 loop reads CASKALAGADTGELFF. As DNA, the CDR3 is TGTGCCAGTAAGGCCCTTGCGGGAGCGGATACCGGGGAGCTGTTTTTT.

The V and J genes are TRBV2 and TRBJ2-1; maybe TRBD2 (6 bases). The V end lost 6 bases, the J end lost 7 bases, and 19 bases lay between the germline ends. The CDR3 is 15 amino acids. Per germline, CDR1 SNHLY and CDR2 FYNNEI. CDR3 region: CASSLSINRENEQFF. The CDR3 DNA reads as TGTGCCAGCAGCTTGTCCATAAACCGGGAGAATGAGCAGTTCTTC.

The gene calls are TRBV3-1 (or the pseudogene TRBV3-2) and TRBJ2-7, with 7 bases lining up with TRBD2. The ends lost 0 bases at V and 2 bases at J; junction bases unmatched: 7. CDR3 length equals 16 residues. CDR1 is LGHDT, CDR2 YNNKEL, per germline (reference sequence). The CDR3 spells CASSQDSSGLTYEQYV. The CDR3 region has the DNA TGTGCCAGCAGCCAAGATTCTAGCGGATTGACCTACGAGCAGTACGTC.

The J gene is TRBJ1-1, the V gene TRBV6-2 or TRBV6-3, with D tentatively TRBD1 (6 bases). The CDR3 totals 17 residues. V dropped 5 bases and J dropped 1 base, with 20 bases sitting between them. CDR1 MNHEY and CDR2 SVGEGT come from the germline V gene. CDR3: CASSPHRPVRGNTEAFF. DNA for the CDR3: TGTGCCAGCAGTCCCCACCGGCCGGTCAGGGGGAACACTGAAGCTTTCTTT.

The chain has TRBV12-3 or TRBV12-4 and TRBJ2-1; D ambiguous. The CDR3 is made up of 13 amino acids. Trimming pared 5 bases from V and 6 bases from J, leaving 11 bases between. The CDR3 DNA follows: TGTGCCAGCAGTATCTCGACATCCAATGAGCAGTTCTTC. Translating it yields CASSISTSNEQFF.

The rearrangement links TRBV4-3 to TRBJ2-1; D gene unclear. V lost 0 bases and J lost 9, with 9 bases in between. CDR1 and CDR2 from the germline V gene are LGHNA and YSLEER. The CDR3 consists of 13 residues. DNA for the CDR3: TGCGCCAGCAGCCAAGATCGGAGTACTGAGCAGTTCTTC. It specifies CASSQDRSTEQFF.

CDR3 sequence reads: CASRLTGRGETQYF. CDR3 DNA sequence: TGTGCCAGCAGACTGACGGGGAGGGGGGAGACCCAGTACTTC. The V and J genes are TRBV6-5 and TRBJ2-5, with a possible D match to TRBD2 (7 bases). Trimming took 6 bases from V and 5 from J, leaving 16 bases between them. CDR1 and CDR2 from the germline V gene are MNHEY and SVGAGI. The CDR3 totals 14 residues.

V gene TRBV11-3 combines with J gene TRBJ2-3; 9 bases are a match to TRBD2. With 0 bases clipped from V and 4 bases from J, the junction kept 8 bases outside the gene matches. The CDR3 is made up of 17 amino acids. In germline, CDR1 is SGHNT, CDR2 YENEEA. The CDR3 reads CASSLDLASGNADTQYF. Written as DNA, the CDR3 is TGTGCCAGCAGCTTAGATCTCGCTAGCGGGAACGCAGATACGCAGTATTTT.

This chain uses TRBV4-3 with TRBJ1-6; 9 bases line up with TRBD1. V was clipped by 1 base and J by 8 bases; unmatched bases: 9. The length of the CDR3 is 17 residues. Germline V gene data show CDR1 as LGHNA and CDR2 as YSLEER. The CDR3 DNA reads as TGCGCCAGCAGCCAAGCCCACTCCGGGACAGGGTATTCACCCCTCCACTTT. Translation: CASSQAHSGTGYSPLHF.

This clone was counted once. V gene TRBV4-1 combines with J gene TRBJ1-5, with 10 bases lining up with TRBD1. The germline gives CDR1 MGHRA, CDR2 YSYEKL. Germline trimming cut 0 bases from V and 0 bases from J; bases unmatched to any gene: 5. The CDR3 contains 18 residues. The CDR3 protein is CASSQDRTGGYSNQPQHF. The CDR3 DNA reads TGCGCCAGCAGCCAAGATAGGACAGGGGGATATAGCAATCAGCCCCAGCATTTT.

The chain is built from TRBV10-2 and TRBJ1-6, with a possible D match to TRBD1 (6 bases). Germline-derived CDR1 and CDR2 are WSHSY and SAAADI. The CDR3 runs 13 residues. V lost 6 bases, J lost 9 bases, and 12 bases lay in between. The CDR3 spells CASRGEGGSPLHF. For the CDR3, the DNA is TGCGCCAGCAGGGGGGAAGGGGGTTCACCCCTCCACTTT.

This chain uses TRBV4-3 with TRBJ2-1, with TRBD2 matching over 11 bases. This CDR3 is built from 15 residues. The V segment lost 1 base and the J segment 6 bases; nucleotides outside the gene matches: 2. Germline lookup yields CDR1 LGHNA and CDR2 YSLEER. The CDR3 nucleotides read TGCGCCAGCAGCCAAGTAGCGGGGGGGCCCAATGAGCAGTTCTTC. Its protein product is CASSQVAGGPNEQFF.

In DNA, the CDR3 is TGTGCCAGCAGCTTAGACCGGAGCTCCTACGAGCAGTACTTC. This translates into CASSLDRSSYEQYF. V and J are TRBV11-1 and TRBJ2-7, with unresolved D. Germline V gene lookup returns CDR1 SGHAT and CDR2 FQDESV (reference sequence). The CDR3 totals 14 residues. Trimming removed 1 base from V and 0 bases from J, with 7 bases in between. Combining the CDR3 with reference TRBV11-1 and TRBJ2-7 gives the whole variable domain EAEVAQSPRYKITEKSQAVAFWCDPISGHATLYWYRQILGQGPELLVQFQDESVVDDSQLPKDRFSAERLKGVDSTLKIQPAELGDSAMYLCASSLDRSSYEQYFGPGTRLTVT.